This entry lists 12 T cell receptor beta chains sequenced from one sample in a study of blood T cell repertoires in COVID-19. The method was immunoSEQ multiplex PCR; TCRdb's version includes in-frame clones alone and lacks a portion of them. Among 290,000 or so clones listed, approximately 86% were seen once. Material: peripheral blood. These receptors originate from a man aged 65 to 85 with acute or convalescent COVID-19.

This chain links TRBV6-2 or TRBV6-3 with TRBJ2-3; 10 bases are shared with TRBD2. Germline CDR1 and CDR2: MNHEY and SVGEGT. V was pared by 4 bases and J by 7 bases, with 5 bases of the junction left unmatched. The CDR3 loop spans 14 amino acids. The CDR3 DNA sequence: TGTGCCAGCAGTTCCGGGACTAGCGTAAATACGCAGTATTTT. Its translation: CASSSGTSVNTQYF.

V is TRBV7-9 and J is TRBJ1-4, with TRBD1 matching over 9 bases. V gave up 6 bases and J gave up 1 base; unmatched junction bases: 3. CDR1 is SEHNR and CDR2 is FQNEAQ in the germline V gene (reference sequence). The CDR3 loop spans 15 amino acids. The CDR3 reads CASSRGQGTNEKLFF. CDR3 in DNA: TGTGCCAGCAGTCGGGGACAGGGAACTAATGAAAAACTGTTTTTT.

The chain links TRBV7-2 to TRBJ1-3, with D uncertain. This CDR3 has 13 residues. V shed 5 bases and J shed 8 bases, with 13 bases lying between them. Germline CDR1 is SGHTA and CDR2 is FQGNSA. The CDR3: CASSTTVRDTIYF. The CDR3 DNA sequence: TGTGCCAGCAGCACAACCGTCCGGGACACCATATATTTT.

The chain is built from TRBV7-2 and TRBJ1-4; TRBD1 matches at 8 bases. The CDR3 sequence is 16 residues long. Germline values: CDR1 SGHTA, CDR2 FQGNSA. Trimming cost V 4 bases and J 1 base; bases outside gene matches: 5. The CDR3 here is CASSSPGQGTNEKLFF. CDR3 coding DNA: TGTGCCAGCAGCTCCCCAGGACAGGGAACTAATGAAAAACTGTTTTTT.

This clone was counted many times. The rearrangement links TRBV6-5 to TRBJ2-3; D possibly corresponds to TRBD2 (5 bases). CDR3 length equals 13 residues. Germline values: CDR1 MNHEY, CDR2 SVGAGI. The ends were cut back, 7 bases at V and 3 bases at J, with 11 bases in the middle. The CDR3, as DNA: TGTGCCAGCAAGGAGAGGGTTACAGATACGCAGTATTTT. Its protein is CASKERVTDTQYF.

V and J are TRBV10-2 and TRBJ2-1, with 12 bases fitting TRBD2. V lost 1 base and J lost 10; bases outside the gene matches: 11. Germline lookup yields CDR1 WSHSY and CDR2 SAAADI. This CDR3 comprises 17 residues. CDR3 region: CASSEFLSSGGAGEQFF. The CDR3 region has the DNA TGCGCCAGCAGTGAGTTTCTGTCTAGCGGGGGGGCGGGCGAGCAGTTCTTC.

This clone was observed once. This chain connects TRBV14 to TRBJ1-2; D is perhaps TRBD1 (5 bases). The CDR3 runs 14 residues. The V end lost 2 bases, the J end lost 4 bases, and 11 bases lay between the germline ends. Germline V gene data show CDR1 as SGHDN and CDR2 as FVKESK. The DNA of the CDR3 is TGTGCCAGCAGCCAACGGCAGGGTGGCTATGGCTACACCTTC. Amino acid sequence: CASSQRQGGYGYTF.

This clone was found a few times. V and J are TRBV4-3 and TRBJ2-1; TRBD2 matches at 8 bases. After removal of 2 bases from V and 5 bases from J, the junction contained 2 bases not matched to a gene. The CDR3 totals 14 residues. Germline assignment: CDR1 LGHNA and CDR2 YSLEER. CDR3 sequence: CASSQSGGDNEQFF. The CDR3 DNA reads as TGCGCCAGCAGCCAATCCGGGGGGGACAATGAGCAGTTCTTC.

The table lists this clone with many counts. CDR3 sequence: CASSLNGNQPQHF. CDR3 DNA: TGCGCCAGCAGCTTGAACGGGAATCAGCCCCAGCATTTT. This chain uses TRBV5-1 with TRBJ1-5; D unresolved. This CDR3 region has 13 residues. V was pared by 1 base and J by 4 bases, with 6 bases between. Germline lookup yields CDR1 SGHRS and CDR2 YFSETQ.

The chain combines TRBV4-3 with TRBJ2-3; no reliable D call. The CDR3 contains 14 residues. Germline CDR1 reads LGHNA; CDR2 reads YSLEER. V was shortened by 3 bases and J by 6 bases, with 13 bases between the two germline ends. The chain's CDR3 is CASSQATPPDTQYF. CDR3 DNA sequence: TGCGCCAGCAGCCAGGCGACACCGCCGGATACGCAGTATTTT.

The chain is built from TRBV18 and TRBJ1-6; the D gene is possibly TRBD1 (6 bases). V dropped 3 bases and J dropped 0 bases, with 15 bases sitting between them. Germline values: CDR1 KGHSH, CDR2 LQKENI. The CDR3 runs to 18 residues. CDR3 sequence: CASSPGQLRSSYNSPLHF. The CDR3 DNA reads TGTGCCAGCTCACCCGGACAGCTTAGGAGCTCCTATAATTCACCCCTCCACTTT.

This chain connects TRBV6-5 to TRBJ1-1; tentative D call: TRBD1 (5 bases). V was pared by 8 bases and J by 1 base, with 17 bases between. The CDR3 covers 15 residues. From germline, CDR1 is MNHEY and CDR2 SVGAGI. The CDR3 here is CASGPFRVGNTEAFF. The CDR3 nucleotides read TGTGCCAGCGGACCGTTCAGGGTAGGGAACACTGAAGCTTTCTTT.